This T cell receptor (beta chain) came from a study of breast tumors, draining lymph nodes, adjacent tissues. Study-level findings and limits: Data only fit, rather than demonstrated, lymph node origin of most tumor T cells. Compared with lymph nodes, tumors were less diverse; compared with nontumor tissue, more. Compared with basal-like, luminal-like tumors shared significantly more repertoire with nontumor tissue. The data were judged consistent with most tumor T cells coming from lymph node and expanding in tumor.

Using its own MiXCR run on the multiplex PCR reads, TCRdb lists one record per CDR3 protein. Of 200,000 or so distinct CDR3 sequences in the sample, about 32% are singletons; the top ten hold roughly 4.3%. Axillary draining lymph nodes of breast cancer patients supplied the node samples. Trimming took off 3 bases at V and 6 bases at J, with 12 bases between the two ends. The CDR3 contains 13 residues. Germline-derived CDR1 and CDR2 are ENHRY and SYGVKD. This clonotype was picked up many times. Antigen unknown. The sample comprised axillary lymph node tissue. The genes are TRBV10-3 and TRBJ2-7; D might be TRBD1 (6 bases). This receptor was obtained from a female donor with breast cancer. Some clones in this sample may be carry-over from other donors' samples. The CDR3 reads CAISEQGMGEQYF. As DNA, the CDR3 is TGTGCCATCAGTGAACAGGGAATGGGCGAGCAGTACTTC.